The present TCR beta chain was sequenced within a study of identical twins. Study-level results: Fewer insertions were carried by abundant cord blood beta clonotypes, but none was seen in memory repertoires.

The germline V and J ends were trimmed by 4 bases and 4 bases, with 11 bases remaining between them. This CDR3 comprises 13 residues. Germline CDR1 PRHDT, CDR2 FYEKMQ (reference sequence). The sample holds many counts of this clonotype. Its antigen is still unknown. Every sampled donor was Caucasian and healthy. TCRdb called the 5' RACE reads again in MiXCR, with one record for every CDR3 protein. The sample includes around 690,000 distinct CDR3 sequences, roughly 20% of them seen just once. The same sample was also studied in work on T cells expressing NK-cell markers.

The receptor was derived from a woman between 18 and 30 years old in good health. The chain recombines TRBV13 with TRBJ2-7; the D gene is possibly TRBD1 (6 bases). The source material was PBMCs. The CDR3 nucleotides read TGTGCCAGCAGCTCTGGCAGGGGTTACGAGCAGTACTTC. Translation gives CASSSGRGYEQYF.